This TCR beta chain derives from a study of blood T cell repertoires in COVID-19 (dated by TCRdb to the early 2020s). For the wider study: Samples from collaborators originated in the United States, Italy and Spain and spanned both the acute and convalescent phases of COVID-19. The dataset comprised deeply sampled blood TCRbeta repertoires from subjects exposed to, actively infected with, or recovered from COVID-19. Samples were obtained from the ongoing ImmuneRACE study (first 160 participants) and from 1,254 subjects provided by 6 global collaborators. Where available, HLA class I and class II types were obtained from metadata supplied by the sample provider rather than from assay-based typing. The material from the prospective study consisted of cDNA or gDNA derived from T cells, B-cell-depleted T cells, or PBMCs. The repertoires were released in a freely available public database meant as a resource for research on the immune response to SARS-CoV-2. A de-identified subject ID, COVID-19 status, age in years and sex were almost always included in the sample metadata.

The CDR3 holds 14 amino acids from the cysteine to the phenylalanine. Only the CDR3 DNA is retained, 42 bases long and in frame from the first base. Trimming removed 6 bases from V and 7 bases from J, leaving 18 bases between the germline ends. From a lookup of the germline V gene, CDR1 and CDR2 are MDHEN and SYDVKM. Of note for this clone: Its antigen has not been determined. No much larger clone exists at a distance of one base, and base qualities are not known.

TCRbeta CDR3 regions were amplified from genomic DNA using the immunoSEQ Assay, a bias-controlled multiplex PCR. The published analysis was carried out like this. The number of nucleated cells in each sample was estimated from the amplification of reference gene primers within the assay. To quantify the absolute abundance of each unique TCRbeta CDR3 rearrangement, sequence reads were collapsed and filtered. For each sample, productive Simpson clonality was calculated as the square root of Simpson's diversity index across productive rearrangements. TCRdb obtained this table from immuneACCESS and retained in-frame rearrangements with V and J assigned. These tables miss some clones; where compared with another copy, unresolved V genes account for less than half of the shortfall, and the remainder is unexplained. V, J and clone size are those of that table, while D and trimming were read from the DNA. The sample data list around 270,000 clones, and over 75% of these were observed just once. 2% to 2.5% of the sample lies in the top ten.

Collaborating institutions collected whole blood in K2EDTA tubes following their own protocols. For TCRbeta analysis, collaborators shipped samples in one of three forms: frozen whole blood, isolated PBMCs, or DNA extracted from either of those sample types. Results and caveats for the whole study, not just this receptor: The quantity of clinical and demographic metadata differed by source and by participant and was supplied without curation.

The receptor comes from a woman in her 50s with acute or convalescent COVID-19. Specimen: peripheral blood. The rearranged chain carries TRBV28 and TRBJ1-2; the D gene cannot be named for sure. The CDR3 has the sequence CASRGNEVSGGYTF. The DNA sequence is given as TGTGCCAGCAGGGGTAACGAGGTTTCCGGTGGCTACACCTTC.